A single sample is the source of the 16 T cell receptor beta chains below, sequenced in a study of neoadjuvant anti-PD-1 for oral cavity cancer. Sequencing was performed with immunoSEQ multiplex PCR; in TCRdb, only in-frame clones are kept and a portion is missing. The sample includes over 65,000 clones, about 90% of them seen just once. The sample's time point: after neoadjuvant nivolumab, at surgical resection. The sample consisted of PBMCs, taken after nivolumab (anti-PD-1) treatment. The source is a person aged 40 to 85 with oral cavity squamous cell carcinoma.

The chain recombines TRBV6-5 with TRBJ1-1, with TRBD1 as a possible D gene (5 bases). V lost 6 bases, J lost 1 base, and 15 bases lay in between. Germline V CDR1 and CDR2: MNHEY, SVGAGI. The CDR3 has 15 residues. CDR3: CASSPPGQSNTEAFF. DNA of the CDR3: TGTGCCAGCAGCCCCCCGGGGCAGTCGAACACTGAAGCTTTCTTT.

V usage is TRBV27 and J usage is TRBJ2-4; possibly TRBD2 for D (7 bases). This CDR3 has 14 amino acids. With 10 bases removed from V and 1 base from J, the gap between germline ends came to 14 bases. Germline V CDR1 and CDR2: MNHEY, SMNVEV (reference sequence). This CDR3 is CATGGGGAKNIQYF. The CDR3 nucleotides read TGTGCCACGGGGGGCGGCGGGGCCAAAAACATTCAGTACTTC.

J is TRBJ1-5 and V is TRBV7-6, with D hard to call. This CDR3 has 16 amino acids. Germline V CDR1 and CDR2: SGHVS, FNYEAQ. The V end was cut by 1 base, the J end by 6 bases, with 16 bases between. The CDR3 sequence is CASSLVGSPDVQPQHF. The CDR3 region has the DNA TGTGCCAGCAGCTTAGTAGGCAGCCCCGATGTTCAGCCCCAGCATTTT.

This sequence joins TRBV11-2 and TRBJ2-7; 10 bases are shared with TRBD1. This CDR3 is 15 amino acids long. Germline trimming cut 0 bases from V and 5 bases from J; bases unmatched to any gene: 4. Looked up from germline, CDR1 is SGHAT and CDR2 is FQNNGV. The CDR3 DNA follows: TGTGCCAGCAGCTTAGATGCCGGGACAGGGGACGAGCAGTACTTC. This gives the protein CASSLDAGTGDEQYF.

The CDR3, as DNA: TGTGCCAGTAGTATCGACGGGAATGGCTACACCTTC. It encodes CASSIDGNGYTF. The chain uses TRBV19 and TRBJ1-2; D uncertain. The germline gives CDR1 LNHDA, CDR2 SQIVND (reference sequence). With 3 bases removed from V and 6 bases from J, the gap between germline ends came to 8 bases. The CDR3 covers 12 residues.

V and J are TRBV6-1 and TRBJ2-7; the D gene is possibly TRBD1 (6 bases). Per germline, CDR1 MNHNS and CDR2 SASEGT. CDR3 length: 13 residues. With 3 bases removed from V and 0 bases from J, the gap between germline ends came to 6 bases. CDR3 in DNA: TGTGCCAGCAGTGAGACAGGCTCCTACGAGCAGTACTTC. It specifies CASSETGSYEQYF.

The V and J genes are TRBV19 and TRBJ1-5, with a tentative D call TRBD1 (5 bases). V was trimmed by 6 bases and J by 0 bases, leaving 15 bases between them. Germline V gene lookup returns CDR1 LNHDA and CDR2 SQIVND (reference sequence). The CDR3 runs to 16 residues. CDR3 sequence (DNA): TGTGCCAGTAGGGGGACTTCGGGTTATAGCAATCAGCCCCAGCATTTT. Its translation is CASRGTSGYSNQPQHF.

This rearrangement joins TRBV7-9 to TRBJ2-7; D uncertain. The V gene lost 2 bases and the J gene lost 3 bases, with 11 bases spanning the gap. The CDR3 contains 14 residues. Germline CDR1 is SEHNR and CDR2 is FQNEAQ (reference sequence). CDR3 DNA sequence: TGTGCCAGCAGCTTATCTGGCGCCAGCTACGAGCAGTACTTC. Protein sequence: CASSLSGASYEQYF. Combining the CDR3 with reference TRBV7-9 and TRBJ2-7 gives the whole variable domain DTGVSQNPRHKITKRGQNVTFRCDPISEHNRLYWYRQTLGQGPEFLTYFQNEAQLEKSRLLSDRFSAERPKGSFSTLEIQRTEQGDSAMYLCASSLSGASYEQYFGPGTRLTVT.

This clone has only one observation. This chain links TRBV9 with TRBJ1-1; D not certain. V was cut by 3 bases and J by 0 bases, with 3 bases left in between. The CDR3 is 12 amino acids. In germline, CDR1 is SGDLS, CDR2 YYNGEE. The CDR3 nucleotides are TGTGCCAGCAGCGAAATGAACACTGAAGCTTTCTTT. It is translated as CASSEMNTEAFF.

The chain couples TRBV11-2 to TRBJ1-4, with D tentatively TRBD1 (6 bases). This CDR3 is 16 amino acids long. Germline CDR1 and CDR2: SGHAT and FQNNGV. The V end was cut by 5 bases, the J end by 3 bases, with 16 bases between. CDR3 sequence reads: CASSQGGVLSNEKLFF. In nucleotides, the CDR3 is TGTGCCAGCAGCCAAGGGGGGGTATTATCTAATGAAAAACTGTTTTTT.

The genes are TRBV30 and TRBJ2-7, with TRBD1 matching 7 bases. The CDR3 consists of 11 residues. The trim removed 7 bases at V and 2 bases at J, leaving 2 bases unmatched. Germline V CDR1 and CDR2: GTSNPN, SVGIG (reference sequence). CDR3 sequence (DNA): TGTGCCTTAGACAGGGCCTACGAGCAGTACTTC. Translating it yields CALDRAYEQYF. Supplemented by reference TRBV30 and TRBJ2-7, the full variable domain reads SQTIHQWPATLVQPVGSPLSLECTVEGTSNPNLYWYRQAAGRGLQLLFYSVGIGQISSEVPQNLSASRPQDRQFILSSKKLLLSDSGFYLCALDRAYEQYFGPGTRLTVT.

The rearrangement uses TRBV28 and TRBJ2-7; 7 positions agree with TRBD1. The CDR3 is made up of 13 amino acids. Germline V lookup: CDR1 MDHEN, CDR2 SYDVKM. J gave up 5 bases and V 4 bases, and 5 bases lay outside the gene matches. CDR3 sequence reads: CASSSGQSNEQYF. DNA for the CDR3: TGTGCCAGCAGTTCGGGACAGTCCAACGAGCAGTACTTC.

V and J are TRBV19 and TRBJ2-7, with D perhaps matching TRBD1 (6 bases). The V end was cut by 1 base, the J end by 4 bases, with 11 bases between. The CDR3 totals 14 residues. CDR1 and CDR2 from the germline V gene are LNHDA and SQIVND (reference sequence). As DNA, the CDR3 is TGTGCCAGTAGTATAGGGGCCAGGGGATACGAGCAGTACTTC. Encoded protein: CASSIGARGYEQYF.

V and J are TRBV5-4 and TRBJ1-2; 7 nucleotides line up with TRBD1. V lost 4 bases, J lost 1 base, and 10 bases stayed unmatched. The CDR3 is 16 amino acids. Germline CDR1 is SGHNT and CDR2 is YYREEE (reference sequence). The CDR3 sequence: CASSVNRDSLNYGYTF. The CDR3 nucleotides are TGTGCCAGCAGCGTTAACCGGGACAGCCTTAACTATGGCTACACCTTC.

The chain carries TRBV6-5 and TRBJ1-2; D ambiguous. CDR1 is MNHEY, CDR2 SVGAGI, per germline. The CDR3 runs 14 residues. V lost 3 bases and J lost 3, with 11 bases in between. The CDR3 bases are TGTGCCAGCAGTTATATGCGGGGTGACTATGGCTACACCTTC. It yields the protein CASSYMRGDYGYTF.

The chain recombines TRBV27 with TRBJ1-2; TRBD1 aligns across 7 bases. Germline CDR1 is MNHEY and CDR2 is SMNVEV (reference sequence). Trimming took 5 bases from V and 4 from J; bases not matched to a gene: 4. This CDR3 comprises 13 residues. CDR3 nucleotides: TGTGCCAGCAGTCCGGGACAGATCTATGGCTACACCTTC. Translation: CASSPGQIYGYTF.